The T cell receptor beta chain described here comes from a study of blood T cell repertoires in COVID-19. Profiled with immunoSEQ multiplex PCR; TCRdb holds only in-frame clones, not every one. In the table there are approximately 180,000 clones, roughly 85% of which are singletons. The V and J ends lost 2 bases and 5 bases respectively, with 20 bases between them. The germline gives CDR1 SGDLS, CDR2 YYNGEE. The CDR3 sequence is 16 residues long. This receptor was identified in a woman in her 70s with acute or convalescent COVID-19. Sequenced: peripheral blood. The chain recombines TRBV9 with TRBJ2-7; D might be TRBD1 (6 bases). The CDR3 sequence is CASSVGLYRDWNEQYF. CDR3 DNA sequence: TGTGCCAGCAGCGTCGGATTATACAGGGATTGGAACGAGCAGTACTTC.